The TCR beta chain described here comes from a study of blood T cell repertoires in COVID-19. Study as a whole: Italy, Spain and the United States were the sources of the convalescent and acute COVID-19 samples. Sources were T cells, B-cell-depleted T cells, or PBMCs; the material itself was cDNA or gDNA.

In the study's own analysis: Reference gene primer amplification yielded estimated nucleated cell counts. The data were produced by immunoSEQ multiplex PCR, yet TCRdb's version contains in-frame clones alone and is incomplete. For V, J and clone size, that table is used; D and trimming come from the DNA. Among around 86,000 clones listed, roughly 85% were seen once. V was pared by 6 bases and J by 15 bases, with 24 bases between. This CDR3 spans 15 amino acids. From germline, CDR1 is MDHEN and CDR2 SYDVKM. Sequenced sample: peripheral blood. V and J are TRBV28 and TRBJ1-6; D remains ambiguous. The source is a man older than 75 with acute or convalescent COVID-19. The CDR3 protein is CASRLSAGSGRNLHF. The CDR3 DNA reads as TGTGCCAGCAGGCTGAGTGCCGGGTCCGGAAGGAACCTCCACTTT.